In this sample, the clone carrying this TCR beta chain turned up many times. Antigen unknown. Using unique molecular identifiers, the investigators prepared the TCRbeta library. TCRdb reprocessed the PCR reads with MiXCR, giving one entry per CDR3 protein. The sample contains over 450,000 distinct CDR3 sequences, about 11% of which appear only once. The CDR3 loop spans 21 amino acids. Losses at the gene ends were 3 bases for V and 2 bases for J; bases not matched to a gene: 23. The data stem from a study of T-cell reconstitution after alpha-beta-depleted transplantation in children. General study results and limits: At one year after transplant, newly produced T cells mostly accounted for T-cell counts and diversity.

The material sequenced was PBMCs, taken before TCRalphabeta/CD19-depleted stem cell transplant. The source of this sequence is a child younger than 10 with inherited bone marrow failure, due to receive a stem cell transplant. The J gene is TRBJ2-7, the V gene TRBV12-3 or TRBV12-4; 9 bases align to TRBD1. This CDR3 is CASSFLRGTGLFFTTAYEQYF. The CDR3 DNA is TGTGCCAGCAGTTTTCTGCGAGGGACAGGGCTATTTTTCACTACGGCCTACGAGCAGTACTTC.